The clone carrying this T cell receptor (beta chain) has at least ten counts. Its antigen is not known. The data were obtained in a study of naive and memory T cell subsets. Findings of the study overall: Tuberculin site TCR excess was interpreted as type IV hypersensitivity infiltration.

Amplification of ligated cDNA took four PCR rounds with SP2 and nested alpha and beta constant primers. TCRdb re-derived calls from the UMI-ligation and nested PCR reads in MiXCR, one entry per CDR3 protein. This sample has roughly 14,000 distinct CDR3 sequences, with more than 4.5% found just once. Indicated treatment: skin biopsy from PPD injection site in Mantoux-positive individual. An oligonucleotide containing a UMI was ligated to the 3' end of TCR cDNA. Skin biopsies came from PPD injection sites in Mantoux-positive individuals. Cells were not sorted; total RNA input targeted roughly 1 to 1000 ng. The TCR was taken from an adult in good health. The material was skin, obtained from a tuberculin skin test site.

CDR3 sequence (DNA): TGTGCCAGCAGTTACCCCCCCGGCGGCGGCAGGAACACTGAAGCTTTCTTT. It yields the protein CASSYPPGGGRNTEAFF. V and J are TRBV6-6 and TRBJ1-1, with D unclear. The CDR3 is 17 residues long. Germline CDR1 is MNHNY and CDR2 is SVGAGI (reference sequence). Trimming pared 2 bases from V and 1 base from J, leaving 17 bases between.